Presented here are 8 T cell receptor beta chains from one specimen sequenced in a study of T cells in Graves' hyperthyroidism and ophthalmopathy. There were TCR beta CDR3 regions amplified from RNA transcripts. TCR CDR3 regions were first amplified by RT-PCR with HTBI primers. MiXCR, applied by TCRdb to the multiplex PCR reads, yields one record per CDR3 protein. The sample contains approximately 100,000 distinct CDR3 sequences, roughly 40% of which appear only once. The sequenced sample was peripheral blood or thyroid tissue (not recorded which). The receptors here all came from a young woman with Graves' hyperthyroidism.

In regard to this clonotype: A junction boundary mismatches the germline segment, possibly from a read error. In DNA, the CDR3 is TGTGCCGGCAGCTTGGCCGCGGGGGGATACGTGCAGTACTTC. It specifies CAGSLAAGGYVQYF. The chain has TRBV5-1 and TRBJ2-7; TRBD2 aligns across 8 bases. This CDR3 spans 14 amino acids. Germline-derived CDR1 and CDR2 are SGHRS and YFSETQ.

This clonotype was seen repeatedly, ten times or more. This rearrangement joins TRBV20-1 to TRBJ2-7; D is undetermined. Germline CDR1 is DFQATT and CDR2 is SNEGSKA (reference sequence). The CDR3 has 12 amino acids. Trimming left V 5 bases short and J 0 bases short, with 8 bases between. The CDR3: CSAPDNSYEQYF. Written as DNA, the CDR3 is TGCAGTGCTCCAGACAACTCCTACGAGCAGTACTTC.

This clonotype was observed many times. The CDR3 DNA is TGTGCCAGCAGCTTGAAGGGCTGGGATAGCAATCAGCCCCAGCATTTT. Translating gives CASSLKGWDSNQPQHF. This sequence joins TRBV5-8 and TRBJ1-5; unclear D gene. The CDR3 loop spans 16 amino acids. CDR1 SGHTS and CDR2 YDEGEE come from the germline V gene. Between the trimmed V and J ends, which lost 1 base and 0 bases, there was a span of 11 bases.

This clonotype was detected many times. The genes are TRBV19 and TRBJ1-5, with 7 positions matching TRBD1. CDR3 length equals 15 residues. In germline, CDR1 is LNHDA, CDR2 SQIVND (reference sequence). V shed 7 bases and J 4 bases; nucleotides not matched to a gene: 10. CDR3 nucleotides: TGTGCCAGTACCGATGCAGGGGGTAGGAATCAGCCCCAGCATTTT. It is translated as CASTDAGGRNQPQHF.

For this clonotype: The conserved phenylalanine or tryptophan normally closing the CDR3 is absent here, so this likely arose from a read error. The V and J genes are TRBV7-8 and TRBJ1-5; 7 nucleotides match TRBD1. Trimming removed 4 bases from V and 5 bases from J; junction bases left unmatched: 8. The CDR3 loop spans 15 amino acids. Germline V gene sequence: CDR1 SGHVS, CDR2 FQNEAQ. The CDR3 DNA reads TGTGCCAGCAGCTCACGACAGGGCGACGATCAGCCCCAGCATCTT. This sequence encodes CASSSRQGDDQPQHL.

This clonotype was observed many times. The CDR3 is CASSEPQDSYLVVGELFF. The CDR3 DNA reads as TGCGCCAGCAGCGAACCTCAGGACAGTTATCTGGTAGTCGGGGAGCTGTTTTTT. The V gene is TRBV4-1, the J gene TRBJ2-2, with D perhaps matching TRBD1 (6 bases). Germline V gives CDR1 MGHRA, CDR2 YSYEKL. The V end was cut by 5 bases, the J end by 7 bases, with 26 bases between. The CDR3 has 18 amino acids.

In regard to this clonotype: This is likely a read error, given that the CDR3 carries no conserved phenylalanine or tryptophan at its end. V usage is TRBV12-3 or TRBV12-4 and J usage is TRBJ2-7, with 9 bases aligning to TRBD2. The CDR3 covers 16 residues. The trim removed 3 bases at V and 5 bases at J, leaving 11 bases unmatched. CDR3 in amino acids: CASSFFPAGGLHEQYL. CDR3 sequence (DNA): TGTGCCAGCAGTTTTTTCCCAGCGGGGGGTTTGCACGAGCAGTACCTC.

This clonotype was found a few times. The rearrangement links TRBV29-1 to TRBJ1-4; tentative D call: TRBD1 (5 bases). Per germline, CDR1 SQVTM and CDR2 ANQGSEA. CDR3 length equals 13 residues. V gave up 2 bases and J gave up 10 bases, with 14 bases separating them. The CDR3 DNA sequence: TGCAGCGTTGAAAGACCCCGGGACGGAAAACTGTTTTTT. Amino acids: CSVERPRDGKLFF.